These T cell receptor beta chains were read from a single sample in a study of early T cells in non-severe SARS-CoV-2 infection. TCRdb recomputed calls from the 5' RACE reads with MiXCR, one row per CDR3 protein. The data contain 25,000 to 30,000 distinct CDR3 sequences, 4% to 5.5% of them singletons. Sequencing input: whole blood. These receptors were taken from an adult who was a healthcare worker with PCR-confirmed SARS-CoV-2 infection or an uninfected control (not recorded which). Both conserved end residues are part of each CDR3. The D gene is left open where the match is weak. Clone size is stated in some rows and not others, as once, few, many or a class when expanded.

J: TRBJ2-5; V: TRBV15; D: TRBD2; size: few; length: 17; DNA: TGTGCCACCAGCAGACTATTAGGACTAGCGGGAGGAGAGACCCAGTACTTC; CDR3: CATSRLLGLAGGETQYF
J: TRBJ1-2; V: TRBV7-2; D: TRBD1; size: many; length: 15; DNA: TGTGCCAGCAGCCCCCCGACAGGGAGCGGCTATGGCTACACCTTC; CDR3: CASSPPTGSGYGYTF
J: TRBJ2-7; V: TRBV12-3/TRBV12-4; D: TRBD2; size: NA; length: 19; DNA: TGTGCCAGCAGTTTATGGGGGACTAGCGGGACTAGGAGCTCCTACGAGCAGTACTTC; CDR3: CASSLWGTSGTRSSYEQYF
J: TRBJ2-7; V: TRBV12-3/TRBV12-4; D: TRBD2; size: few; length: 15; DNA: TGTGCCAGCAGTTTAGCTAGCGGGAGCTCCTACGAGCAGTACTTC; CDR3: CASSLASGSSYEQYF
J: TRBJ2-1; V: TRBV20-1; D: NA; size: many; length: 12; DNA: TGCAGTGCTCGGATGCCATCCGATGAGCAGTTCTTC; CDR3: CSARMPSDEQFF
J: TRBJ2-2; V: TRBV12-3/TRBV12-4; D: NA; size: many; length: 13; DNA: TGTGCCAGCAGTTCGTGGGAAGCCGGGGAGCTGTTTTTT; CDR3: CASSSWEAGELFF
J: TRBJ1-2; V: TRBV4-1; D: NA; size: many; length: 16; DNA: TGCGCCAGCAGCCAAGAAGGATTTCGGGGGCCCTATGGCTACACCTTC; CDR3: CASSQEGFRGPYGYTF
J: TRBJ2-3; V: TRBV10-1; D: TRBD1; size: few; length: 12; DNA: TGCGCCAGCTCACAGGGGAGAGATACGCAGTATTTT; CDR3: CASSQGRDTQYF
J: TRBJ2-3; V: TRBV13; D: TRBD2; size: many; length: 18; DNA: TGTGCCAGCAGCTTCGCCCTAGCGGGTCCTATTAGCACAGATACGCAGTATTTT; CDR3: CASSFALAGPISTDTQYF
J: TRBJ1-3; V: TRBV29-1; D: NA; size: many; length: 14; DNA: TGCAGCGTTGAAGATGTGGGGGCTGGAAACACCATATATTTT; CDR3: CSVEDVGAGNTIYF
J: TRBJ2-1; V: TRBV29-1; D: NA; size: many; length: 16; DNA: TGCAGCGTTGAAGATTCGAGCCAGCCGAACTACAATGAGCAGTTCTTC; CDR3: CSVEDSSQPNYNEQFF
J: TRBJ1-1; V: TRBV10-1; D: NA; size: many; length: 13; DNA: TGCGCCAGCAGTGAGTCTAGGACACTTGAAGCTTTCTTT; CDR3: CASSESRTLEAFF
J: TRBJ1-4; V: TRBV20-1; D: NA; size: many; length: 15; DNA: TGCAGTGCTAGAGACCGAGCCAAAACGGGTGAAAAACTGTTTTTT; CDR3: CSARDRAKTGEKLFF
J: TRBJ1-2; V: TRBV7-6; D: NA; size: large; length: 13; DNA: TGTGCCAGCAATCCGTCAGCTAACTATGGCTACACCTTC; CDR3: CASNPSANYGYTF
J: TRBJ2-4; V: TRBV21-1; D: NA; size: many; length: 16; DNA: TGTGCCAGCAGCAAAGATGTACAACTAGCCAAAAACATTCAGTACTTC; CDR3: CASSKDVQLAKNIQYF
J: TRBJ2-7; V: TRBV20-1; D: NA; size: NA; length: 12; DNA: TGCGGGACACGGACTGTCTCCTACGAGCAGTACTTC; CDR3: CGTRTVSYEQYF
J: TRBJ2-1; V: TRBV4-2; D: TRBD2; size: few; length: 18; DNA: TGTGCCAGCAGCCAAAATAGCGGGGGGGCTATTGGGTACAATGAGCAGTTCTTC; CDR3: CASSQNSGGAIGYNEQFF
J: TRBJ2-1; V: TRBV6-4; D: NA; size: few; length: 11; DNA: TGTGCCAGCAGTGACCCCGCGCACCGGATCTTC; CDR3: CASSDPAHRIF
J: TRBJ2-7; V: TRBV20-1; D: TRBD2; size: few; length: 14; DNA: TGCAGTGCTACTTCCGGGACTAACTCCTACGAGCAGTACTTC; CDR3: CSATSGTNSYEQYF
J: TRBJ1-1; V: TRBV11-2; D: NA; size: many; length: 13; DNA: TGTGCCAGCAGCTCAACGACCGTACCTGAAGCTTTCTTT; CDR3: CASSSTTVPEAFF
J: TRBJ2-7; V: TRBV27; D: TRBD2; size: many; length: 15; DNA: TGTGCCAGCAGTTCCGGGGGAGCGGGGACCTACGAGCAGTACTTC; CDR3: CASSSGGAGTYEQYF
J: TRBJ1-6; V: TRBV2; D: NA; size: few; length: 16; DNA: TGTGCCAGCAAGTCGGTACGGGGGAAGAGTAATTCACCCCTCCACTTT; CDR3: CASKSVRGKSNSPLHF
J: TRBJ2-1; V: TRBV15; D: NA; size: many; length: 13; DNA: TGTGCCACCAGCAGAGTCCTGGGCAATGAGCAGTTCTTC; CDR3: CATSRVLGNEQFF
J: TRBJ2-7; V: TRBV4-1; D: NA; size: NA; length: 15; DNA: TGCGCCAGCAGCTATCGAAGCGGCAGGGTCGGGGAGCAGTACTTC; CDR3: CASSYRSGRVGEQYF
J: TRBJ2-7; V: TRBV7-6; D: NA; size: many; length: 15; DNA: TGTGCCAGCAGCTTGGGCACCGGGAGCTCCTACGAGCAGTACTTC; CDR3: CASSLGTGSSYEQYF
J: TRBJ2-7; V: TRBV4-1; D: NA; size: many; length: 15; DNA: TGCGCCAGCAGAGGTTACGGGACGGATCACTACGAGCAGTACTTC; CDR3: CASRGYGTDHYEQYF
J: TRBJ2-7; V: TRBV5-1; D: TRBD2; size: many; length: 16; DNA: TGCGCCAGCAGCCAGGACCTAGCGGGAGGATCCTACGAGCAGTACTTC; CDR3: CASSQDLAGGSYEQYF
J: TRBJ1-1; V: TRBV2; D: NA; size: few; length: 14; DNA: TGTGCCAGCAGTGCCCGGGATGTGGTCACTGAAGCTTTCTTT; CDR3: CASSARDVVTEAFF
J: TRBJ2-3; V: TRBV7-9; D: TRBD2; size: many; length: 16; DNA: TGTGCCAGCACCCCGGTGGGGGGGGAAAGCACAGATACGCAGTATTTT; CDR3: CASTPVGGESTDTQYF
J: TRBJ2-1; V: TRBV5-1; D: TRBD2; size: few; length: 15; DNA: TGCGCCAGCAGCCCGGGACTAGCGGACTACAATGAGCAGTTCTTC; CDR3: CASSPGLADYNEQFF
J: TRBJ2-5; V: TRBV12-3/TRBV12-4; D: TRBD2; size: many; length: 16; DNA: TGTGCCAGCAGCCCCGGGACTAGCGTGACACAAGAGACCCAGTACTTC; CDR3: CASSPGTSVTQETQYF
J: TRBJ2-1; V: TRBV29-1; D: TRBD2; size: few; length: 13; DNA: TGCAGCGTTCTTCTAGCGGGATACAATGAGCAGTTCTTC; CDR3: CSVLLAGYNEQFF
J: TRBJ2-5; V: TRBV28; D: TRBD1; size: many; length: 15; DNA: TGTGCCAGCAGTGCTTACAGGGGTAGGAGAGAGACCCAGTACTTC; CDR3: CASSAYRGRRETQYF
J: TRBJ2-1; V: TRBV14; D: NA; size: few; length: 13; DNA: TGTGCCAGCAGCCAGAACGGCGCGGGTGAGCAGTTCTTC; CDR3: CASSQNGAGEQFF
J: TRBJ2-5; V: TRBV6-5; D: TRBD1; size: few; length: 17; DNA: TGTGCCAGCAGTTCGGGACAGGGGGCAATCAGGCCAGAGACCCAGTACTTC; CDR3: CASSSGQGAIRPETQYF
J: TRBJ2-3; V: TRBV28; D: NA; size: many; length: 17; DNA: TGTGCCAGCAGTCCCGGTTGGGTAGGGAAATTCACAGATACGCAGTATTTT; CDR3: CASSPGWVGKFTDTQYF
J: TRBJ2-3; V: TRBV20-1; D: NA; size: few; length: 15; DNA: TGCAGTGCTAGAGATCTTAAGCGGCTCACAGATACGCAGTATTTT; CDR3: CSARDLKRLTDTQYF
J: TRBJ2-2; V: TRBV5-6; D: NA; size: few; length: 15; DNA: TGTGCCAGCAGCTACGGGACACCAAACACCGGGGAGCTGTTTTTT; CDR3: CASSYGTPNTGELFF
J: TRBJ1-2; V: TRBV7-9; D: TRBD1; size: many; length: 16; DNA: TGTGCCAGCAGCTCCCCCGGGATCGACAGGGCCTATGGCTACACCTTC; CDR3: CASSSPGIDRAYGYTF
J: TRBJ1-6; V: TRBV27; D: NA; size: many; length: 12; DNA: TGTGCCAGCAGTTATACAGGTTCACCCCTCCACTTT; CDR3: CASSYTGSPLHF
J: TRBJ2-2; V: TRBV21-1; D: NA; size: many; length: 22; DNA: TGTGCCAGCAGCGCCCGAAACCGATGGTCGACTAGCTCCTATAAGGCTACCGGGGAGCTGTTTTTT; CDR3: CASSARNRWSTSSYKATGELFF
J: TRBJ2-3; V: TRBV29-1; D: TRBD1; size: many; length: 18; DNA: TGCAGCGTTGCCCCCCGAACGCCGGGACAGGGGTTCTCAGATACGCAGTATTTT; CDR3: CSVAPRTPGQGFSDTQYF
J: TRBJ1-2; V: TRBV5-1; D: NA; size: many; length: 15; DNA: TGCGCCAGCAGCTTGGCCCAGACGTCGGTCTATGGCTACACCTTC; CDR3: CASSLAQTSVYGYTF
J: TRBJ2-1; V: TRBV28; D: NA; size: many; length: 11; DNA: TGTGCCAGCAGTTTTGCGGCCCGACAGTTCTTC; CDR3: CASSFAARQFF
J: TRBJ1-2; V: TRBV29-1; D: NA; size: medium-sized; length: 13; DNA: TGCAGCGTTGCGGGCTATGATAACTATGGCTACACCTTC; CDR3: CSVAGYDNYGYTF
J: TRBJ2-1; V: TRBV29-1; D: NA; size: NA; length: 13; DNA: TGCAGCGTTGGCCCCGGGATCGACAATGAGCAGTTCTTC; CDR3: CSVGPGIDNEQFF
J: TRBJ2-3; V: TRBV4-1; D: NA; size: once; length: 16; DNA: TGCGCCAGCAGCAAAGATTGTGGGCTTAGCACAGATACGCAGTATTTT; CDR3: CASSKDCGLSTDTQYF
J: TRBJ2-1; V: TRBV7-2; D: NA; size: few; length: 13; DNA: TGTGCCAGCAGCCCCACATCCTACAATGAGCAGTTCTTC; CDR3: CASSPTSYNEQFF
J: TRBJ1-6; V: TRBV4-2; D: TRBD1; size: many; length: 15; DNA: TGTGCCAGCAGCCAAGTGGACAGGGGATTATCACCCCTCCACTTT; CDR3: CASSQVDRGLSPLHF
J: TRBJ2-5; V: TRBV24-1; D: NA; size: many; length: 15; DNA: TGTGCCACCAGTGATCCCTCGACAGGTCAAGAGACCCAGTACTTC; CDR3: CATSDPSTGQETQYF
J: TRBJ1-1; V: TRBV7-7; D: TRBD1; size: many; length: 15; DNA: TGTGCCAGCAGGGCTCCAATCAGGGGGGGCACTGAAGCTTTCTTT; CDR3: CASRAPIRGGTEAFF
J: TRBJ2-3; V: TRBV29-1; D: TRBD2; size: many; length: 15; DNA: TGCAGCGTCAGAAAGCGGGAGTCTCGCTTGGATACGCAGTATTTT; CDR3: CSVRKRESRLDTQYF
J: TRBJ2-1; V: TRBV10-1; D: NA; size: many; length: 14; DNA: TGCGCCAGCGCACAGGGAAAATCCTACAATGAGCAGTTCTTC; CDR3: CASAQGKSYNEQFF
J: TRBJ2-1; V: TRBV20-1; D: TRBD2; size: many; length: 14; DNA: TGCAGTGCTAGCCTAGCGGGATTAGGAAATGAGCAGTTCTTC; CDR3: CSASLAGLGNEQFF
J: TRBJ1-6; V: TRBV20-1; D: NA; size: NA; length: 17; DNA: TGCAGTGCTAGAGATAAGGGTTTTGAATCCTATAATTCACCCCTCCACTTT; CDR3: CSARDKGFESYNSPLHF
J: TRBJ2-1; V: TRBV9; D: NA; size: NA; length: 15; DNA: TGTGCCAGCAGCGTAGAACCTAGCGGAGGGGGAGAGCAGTTCTTC; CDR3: CASSVEPSGGGEQFF
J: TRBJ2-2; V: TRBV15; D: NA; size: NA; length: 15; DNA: TGTGCCACCAGCAGAGATCCCGCAGGGGCCGGGGAGCTGTTTTTT; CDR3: CATSRDPAGAGELFF